The 2 T cell receptor beta chains given below trace back to one sample, sequenced in a study of T-cell memory formation after mild COVID-19. TCRdb called the 5' RACE reads again in MiXCR, with one record for every CDR3 protein. This sample has 430,000 or so distinct CDR3 sequences, with nearly 25% found just once. The material sequenced was PBMCs or a T cell subset sorted from them (not recorded which). These receptors were obtained from an adult woman who had mild COVID-19 (a few samples of this study predate the infection). Cell type and time point are not known.

This clonotype was detected ten times or more. This rearrangement joins TRBV7-2 to TRBJ1-1, with a tentative D call TRBD1 (6 bases). The CDR3 length is 13 residues. Germline V gene lookup returns CDR1 SGHTA and CDR2 FQGNSA. V lost 4 bases to trimming and J lost 9 bases, with 15 bases between them. In nucleotides, the CDR3 is TGTGCCAGCAGCTCGCTCGGACAGCTAAAAGCTTTCTTT. This sequence encodes CASSSLGQLKAFF.

The V and J genes are TRBV6-2 or TRBV6-3 and TRBJ2-7; 7 bases agree with TRBD2. This CDR3 comprises 14 residues. V lost 0 bases and J lost 5; bases outside the gene matches: 4. In germline, CDR1 is MNHEY, CDR2 SVGEGT. The CDR3 loop reads CASSYSEGGNEQYF. The DNA of the CDR3 is TGTGCCAGCAGTTACTCGGAGGGAGGGAACGAGCAGTACTTC.